The T cell receptor (beta chain) described here comes from a study of early T cells in non-severe SARS-CoV-2 infection. This CDR3 has 14 amino acids. V was cut by 6 bases and J by 2 bases, with 14 bases left in between. Germline CDR1 is KGHSH and CDR2 is LQKENI. TCRdb recomputed calls from the 5' RACE reads with MiXCR, one row per CDR3 protein. The data show tens of thousands of distinct CDR3 sequences, 12% seen once. This clonotype was recorded at least ten times. The TCR comes from an adult who was a healthcare worker with PCR-confirmed SARS-CoV-2 infection or an uninfected control (not recorded which). Material for sequencing was whole blood. The chain is built from TRBV18 and TRBJ2-7; weak D call: TRBD2 (5 bases). The CDR3 DNA sequence: TGTGCCAGCTCCCCCGAGCTAGCAACCTACGAGCAGTACTTC. Its translation: CASSPELATYEQYF. Full variable domain (remainder filled in from reference TRBV18 and TRBJ2-7): NAGVMQNPRHLVRRRGQEARLRCSPMKGHSHVYWYRQLPEEGLKFMVYLQKENIIDESGMPKERFSAEFPKEGPSILRIQQVVRGDSAAYFCASSPELATYEQYFGPGTRLTVT.